The entry that follows covers one T cell receptor beta chain sequence. Its target is not known. The study ran its PCR with 60 Vbeta and 13 Jbeta primers. The repertoire was sequenced with immunoSEQ multiplex PCR; TCRdb's copy has only in-frame clones and lacks some. The table records over 120,000 clones, around 75% of them present only once. This entry belongs to a study of cytomegalovirus exposure and HLA in healthy donors. Broader study findings: As a later analysis showed, a missense DCLRE1C variant was linked to trimming of TCR beta V- and J-genes.

The germline V gene encodes CDR1 LNHDA and CDR2 SQIVND (reference sequence). This CDR3 spans 13 amino acids. Trimming removed 0 bases from V and 4 bases from J, with 4 bases in between. J is TRBJ2-1 and V is TRBV19; D gene ambiguous. This TCR was recovered from a woman in her twenties or thirties in good health and CMV-seronegative. The source material was PBMCs. CDR3 loop: CASSIDQYNEQFF. The CDR3 region has the DNA TGTGCCAGTAGTATAGACCAATACAATGAGCAGTTCTTC.